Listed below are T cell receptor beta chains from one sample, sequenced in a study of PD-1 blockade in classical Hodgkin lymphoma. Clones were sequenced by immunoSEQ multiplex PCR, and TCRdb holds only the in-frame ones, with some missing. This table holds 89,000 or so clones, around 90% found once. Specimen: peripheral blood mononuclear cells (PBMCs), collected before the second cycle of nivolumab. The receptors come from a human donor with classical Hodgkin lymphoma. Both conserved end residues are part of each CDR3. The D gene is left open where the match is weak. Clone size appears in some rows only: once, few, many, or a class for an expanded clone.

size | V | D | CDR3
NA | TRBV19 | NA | CASSIGALTYEQYF
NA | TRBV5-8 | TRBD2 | CASSRWGSGSYSYEQYF
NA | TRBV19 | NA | CASSIGGGRSGANVLTF
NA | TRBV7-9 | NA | CASSWRPGKRDTQYF
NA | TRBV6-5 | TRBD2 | CASSSGRAGDTQYF
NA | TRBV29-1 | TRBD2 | CSSRLAGSYEQYF
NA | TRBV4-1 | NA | CASSPTGPLGISTDTQYF
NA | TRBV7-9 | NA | CASSLGTLSTDTQYF
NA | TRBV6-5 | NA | CASSQGVSGNTIYF
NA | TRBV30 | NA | CAWSPPDGSLTQYF
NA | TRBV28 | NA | CASSGSTRQNQPQHF
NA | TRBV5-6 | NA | CASSWTVYNEQFF
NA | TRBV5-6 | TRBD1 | CASSTDRDRFEQFF
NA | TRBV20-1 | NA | CSARDSYGYTF
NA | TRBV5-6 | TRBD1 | CASSYGTGTINSPLHF
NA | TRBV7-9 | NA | CASSHRGDRITYEQYF
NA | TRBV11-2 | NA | CASRNPIEGGEQYF
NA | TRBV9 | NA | CASSVEVGYEQFF
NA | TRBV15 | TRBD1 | CATQGAGEFGKLFF
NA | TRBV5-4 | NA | CASKGPTYEQYF
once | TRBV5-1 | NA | CASSLESGNTGELFF
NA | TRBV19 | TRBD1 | CASSIDRTGTYEQYF
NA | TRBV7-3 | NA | CASSLRRGGNEQFF
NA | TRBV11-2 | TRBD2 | CASSAASGRNYEQYF
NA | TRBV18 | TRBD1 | CASSPRTGANTEAFF
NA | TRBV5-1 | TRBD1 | CASSLSRGQDYGYTF
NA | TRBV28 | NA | CASSLLGKDQPQHF
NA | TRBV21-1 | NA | CASRPRGGRSFVNENEQFF
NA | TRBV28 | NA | CASTFTGRGISEQYF